Below are 15 T cell receptor beta chains sequenced from a single sample in a study of T cell responses to AZD1222 COVID-19 vaccine. Sequencing used immunoSEQ multiplex PCR; TCRdb keeps in-frame clones, though not all of them. The repertoire consists of about 72,000 clones, with around 86% occurring once and the leading ten covering less than 25%. The source material was peripheral blood, sampled on day 0 of AZD1222 vaccination. Every receptor here comes from an adult in good health.

The gene calls are TRBV2 and TRBJ1-2; D gene unclear. From germline, CDR1 is SNHLY and CDR2 FYNNEI. V was shortened by 4 bases and J by 8 bases, with 11 bases between the two germline ends. This CDR3 comprises 12 residues. The CDR3 loop reads CASSVSQIGYTF. In nucleotides, the CDR3 is TGTGCCAGCAGTGTCAGTCAGATCGGCTACACCTTC.

J is TRBJ1-5 and V is TRBV7-8; no clear D gene. This CDR3 is 15 amino acids long. V was trimmed by 1 base and J by 5 bases, leaving 12 bases between them. The germline CDR1 and CDR2 sequences are SGHVS and FQNEAQ. CDR3 sequence (DNA): TGTGCCAGCAGCTTAGGGTGGCAGCACTATCAGCCCCAGCATTTT. This translates into CASSLGWQHYQPQHF.

The chain uses TRBV7-2 and TRBJ1-1, with D unclear. The V and J ends lost 7 bases and 11 bases respectively, with 14 bases between them. Germline CDR1 and CDR2: SGHTA and FQGNSA. The CDR3 consists of 11 residues. This chain's CDR3 is CASILWAGAFF. The DNA for the CDR3 is TGTGCCAGCATCCTCTGGGCGGGGGCTTTCTTT.

This sequence joins TRBV11-3 and TRBJ1-1, with D possibly matching TRBD1 (5 bases). In germline, CDR1 is SGHNT, CDR2 YENEEA. V was trimmed by 2 bases and J by 5 bases, leaving 6 bases between them. The CDR3 is 12 amino acids. The CDR3 spells CASSLSGTEAFF. For the CDR3, the DNA is TGTGCCAGCAGCTTATCAGGGACTGAAGCTTTCTTT.

The chain uses TRBV11-3 and TRBJ1-2; maybe TRBD1 (6 bases). The CDR3 extends over 13 amino acids. In germline, CDR1 is SGHNT, CDR2 YENEEA. The ends were cut back, 3 bases at V and 4 bases at J, with 9 bases in the middle. In DNA form, the CDR3 reads TGTGCCAGCAGCTTTTGGACAGTCTATGGCTACACCTTC. Its translation: CASSFWTVYGYTF. Full variable domain (outside the CDR3, taken from reference TRBV11-3 and TRBJ1-2): EAGVVQSPRYKIIEKKQPVAFWCNPISGHNTLYWYLQNLGQGPELLIRYENEEAVDDSQLPKDRFSAERLKGVDSTLKIQPAELGDSAVYLCASSFWTVYGYTFGSGTRLTVV.

This chain links TRBV6-6 with TRBJ1-5; 7 bases are a match to TRBD1. With V trimmed by 2 bases and J by 5 bases, 9 bases remained unmatched. Per the germline V gene, CDR1 is MNHNY and CDR2 is SVGAGI (reference sequence). The CDR3 has 16 residues. Written as DNA, the CDR3 is TGTGCCAGCAGTTACCCTATGACAGGGAACGATCAGCCCCAGCATTTT. Translated, it gives CASSYPMTGNDQPQHF.

The chain links TRBV15 to TRBJ1-1; D is unresolved. Germline-derived CDR1 and CDR2 are LNHNV and YYDKDF (reference sequence). The CDR3 totals 15 residues. V was clipped by 0 bases and J by 2 bases, with 10 bases between them. DNA for the CDR3: TGTGCCACCAGCAGAGATCTCCGACCTAACACTGAAGCTTTCTTT. It encodes CATSRDLRPNTEAFF.

The chain joins TRBV18 to TRBJ1-2; TRBD1 matches 10 bases. Germline values: CDR1 KGHSH, CDR2 LQKENI. There are 14 residues in the CDR3. V trimming: 0 bases; J trimming: 8 bases; junction bases outside the gene matches: 3. CDR3 region: CASSPPTGQGGYTF. The CDR3 DNA is TGTGCCAGCTCACCACCGACGGGACAGGGGGGCTACACCTTC.

This sequence joins TRBV4-2 and TRBJ2-4; D may be TRBD2 (5 bases). The CDR3 is 14 residues long. Germline assignment: CDR1 LGHNA and CDR2 YNFKEQ. V was trimmed by 3 bases and J by 7 bases, leaving 13 bases between them. CDR3 nucleotide sequence: TGTGCCAGCAGCCAGGAGACGGGGAATAACATTCAGTACTTC. Residues: CASSQETGNNIQYF.

This rearrangement joins TRBV6-5 to TRBJ2-3, with TRBD2 matching over 9 bases. This CDR3 contains 13 residues. J lost 6 bases, V lost 8 bases, and 6 bases had no gene match. The germline gives CDR1 MNHEY, CDR2 SVGAGI. The CDR3 loop reads CASVTSGGDTQYF. CDR3 nucleotide sequence: TGTGCCAGCGTGACTAGCGGCGGCGATACGCAGTATTTT.

The V and J genes are TRBV30 and TRBJ1-5; no clear D. V gave up 3 bases and J gave up 6 bases, with 15 bases separating them. From germline, CDR1 is GTSNPN and CDR2 SVGIG (reference sequence). The CDR3 totals 14 residues. The CDR3 region is CAWSPDGFSQPQHF. The CDR3 DNA reads TGTGCCTGGAGCCCGGACGGCTTCAGTCAGCCCCAGCATTTT.

The V gene is TRBV13, the J gene TRBJ1-5; D remains ambiguous. Germline CDR1 reads PRHDT; CDR2 reads FYEKMQ (reference sequence). Trimming took 5 bases from V and 7 from J, leaving 6 bases between them. The CDR3 totals 11 residues. The CDR3 loop is CASSTYQPQHF. The DNA of the CDR3 is TGTGCCAGCAGCACCTACCAGCCCCAGCATTTT. The entire variable domain, with the rest obtained from reference TRBV13 and TRBJ1-5, is as follows: AAGVIQSPRHLIKEKRETATLKCYPIPRHDTVYWYQQGPGQDPQFLISFYEKMQSDKGSIPDRFSAQQFSDYHSELNMSSLELGDSALYFCASSTYQPQHFGDGTRLSIL.

The V call is TRBV7-3, the J call TRBJ1-1; 7 bases match TRBD1. Germline-derived CDR1 and CDR2 are SGHTA and FQGTGA. The CDR3 has 14 amino acids. Trimming removed 4 bases from V and 2 bases from J; junction bases left unmatched: 4. The CDR3 loop is CASSSGTANTEAFF. The CDR3 DNA follows: TGTGCCAGCAGCTCAGGGACAGCAAACACTGAAGCTTTCTTT.

The gene calls are TRBV4-2 and TRBJ1-2; 11 bases line up with TRBD1. Germline values: CDR1 LGHNA, CDR2 YNFKEQ. The CDR3 contains 16 residues. Unmatched junction bases numbered 9, after V lost 1 base and J lost 8 bases. In DNA, the CDR3 is TGTGCCAGCAGCCAAGCAGACACTAGGACAGGGGGCGGCTACACCTTC. Translated, it gives CASSQADTRTGGGYTF.

The chain joins TRBV5-4 to TRBJ2-7; D is possibly TRBD1 (6 bases). Germline V gene sequence: CDR1 SGHNT, CDR2 YYREEE (reference sequence). With 4 bases removed from V and 1 base from J, the gap between germline ends came to 12 bases. This CDR3 has 14 residues. The chain's CDR3 is CASSVDRASYEQYF. CDR3 sequence (DNA): TGTGCCAGCAGCGTGGACAGAGCATCCTACGAGCAGTACTTC. The variable domain in full, completed from reference TRBV5-4 and TRBJ2-7, reads ETGVTQSPTHLIKTRGQQVTLRCSSQSGHNTVSWYQQALGQGPQFIFQYYREEENGRGNFPPRFSGLQFPNYSSELNVNALELDDSALYLCASSVDRASYEQYFGPGTRLTVT.